The 2 T cell receptor beta chains below were found in one sample sequenced in a study of blood T cell repertoires in COVID-19. Profiled with immunoSEQ multiplex PCR; TCRdb holds only in-frame clones, not every one. The sample includes about 180,000 clones, roughly 85% of them seen just once. The specimen sequenced was PBMCs or T cells enriched from blood (not recorded which). These TCRs come from a woman aged 18-30 years who had recovered from COVID-19.

The CDR3 DNA is TGTGCCAGCAGCTTGGTTTCGATCGGCAGGGATTCCTACAATGAGCAGTTCTTC. This sequence encodes CASSLVSIGRDSYNEQFF. This chain connects TRBV5-6 to TRBJ2-1, with D perhaps matching TRBD1 (5 bases). With 0 bases removed from V and 1 base from J, the gap between germline ends came to 17 bases. The length of the CDR3 is 18 residues. CDR1 is SGHDT, CDR2 YYEEEE, per germline.

A few counts support this clone. CDR3 in amino acids: CASSQGQGTVDGYTF. For the CDR3, the DNA is TGTGCCAGCAGCCAAGGACAGGGGACCGTGGACGGCTACACCTTC. This rearrangement joins TRBV4-2 to TRBJ1-2, with TRBD1 matching 8 bases. The CDR3 consists of 15 residues. The junction had 9 bases not matched to a gene; V was cut back by 1 base and J by 8 bases. Germline CDR1 is LGHNA and CDR2 is YNFKEQ.